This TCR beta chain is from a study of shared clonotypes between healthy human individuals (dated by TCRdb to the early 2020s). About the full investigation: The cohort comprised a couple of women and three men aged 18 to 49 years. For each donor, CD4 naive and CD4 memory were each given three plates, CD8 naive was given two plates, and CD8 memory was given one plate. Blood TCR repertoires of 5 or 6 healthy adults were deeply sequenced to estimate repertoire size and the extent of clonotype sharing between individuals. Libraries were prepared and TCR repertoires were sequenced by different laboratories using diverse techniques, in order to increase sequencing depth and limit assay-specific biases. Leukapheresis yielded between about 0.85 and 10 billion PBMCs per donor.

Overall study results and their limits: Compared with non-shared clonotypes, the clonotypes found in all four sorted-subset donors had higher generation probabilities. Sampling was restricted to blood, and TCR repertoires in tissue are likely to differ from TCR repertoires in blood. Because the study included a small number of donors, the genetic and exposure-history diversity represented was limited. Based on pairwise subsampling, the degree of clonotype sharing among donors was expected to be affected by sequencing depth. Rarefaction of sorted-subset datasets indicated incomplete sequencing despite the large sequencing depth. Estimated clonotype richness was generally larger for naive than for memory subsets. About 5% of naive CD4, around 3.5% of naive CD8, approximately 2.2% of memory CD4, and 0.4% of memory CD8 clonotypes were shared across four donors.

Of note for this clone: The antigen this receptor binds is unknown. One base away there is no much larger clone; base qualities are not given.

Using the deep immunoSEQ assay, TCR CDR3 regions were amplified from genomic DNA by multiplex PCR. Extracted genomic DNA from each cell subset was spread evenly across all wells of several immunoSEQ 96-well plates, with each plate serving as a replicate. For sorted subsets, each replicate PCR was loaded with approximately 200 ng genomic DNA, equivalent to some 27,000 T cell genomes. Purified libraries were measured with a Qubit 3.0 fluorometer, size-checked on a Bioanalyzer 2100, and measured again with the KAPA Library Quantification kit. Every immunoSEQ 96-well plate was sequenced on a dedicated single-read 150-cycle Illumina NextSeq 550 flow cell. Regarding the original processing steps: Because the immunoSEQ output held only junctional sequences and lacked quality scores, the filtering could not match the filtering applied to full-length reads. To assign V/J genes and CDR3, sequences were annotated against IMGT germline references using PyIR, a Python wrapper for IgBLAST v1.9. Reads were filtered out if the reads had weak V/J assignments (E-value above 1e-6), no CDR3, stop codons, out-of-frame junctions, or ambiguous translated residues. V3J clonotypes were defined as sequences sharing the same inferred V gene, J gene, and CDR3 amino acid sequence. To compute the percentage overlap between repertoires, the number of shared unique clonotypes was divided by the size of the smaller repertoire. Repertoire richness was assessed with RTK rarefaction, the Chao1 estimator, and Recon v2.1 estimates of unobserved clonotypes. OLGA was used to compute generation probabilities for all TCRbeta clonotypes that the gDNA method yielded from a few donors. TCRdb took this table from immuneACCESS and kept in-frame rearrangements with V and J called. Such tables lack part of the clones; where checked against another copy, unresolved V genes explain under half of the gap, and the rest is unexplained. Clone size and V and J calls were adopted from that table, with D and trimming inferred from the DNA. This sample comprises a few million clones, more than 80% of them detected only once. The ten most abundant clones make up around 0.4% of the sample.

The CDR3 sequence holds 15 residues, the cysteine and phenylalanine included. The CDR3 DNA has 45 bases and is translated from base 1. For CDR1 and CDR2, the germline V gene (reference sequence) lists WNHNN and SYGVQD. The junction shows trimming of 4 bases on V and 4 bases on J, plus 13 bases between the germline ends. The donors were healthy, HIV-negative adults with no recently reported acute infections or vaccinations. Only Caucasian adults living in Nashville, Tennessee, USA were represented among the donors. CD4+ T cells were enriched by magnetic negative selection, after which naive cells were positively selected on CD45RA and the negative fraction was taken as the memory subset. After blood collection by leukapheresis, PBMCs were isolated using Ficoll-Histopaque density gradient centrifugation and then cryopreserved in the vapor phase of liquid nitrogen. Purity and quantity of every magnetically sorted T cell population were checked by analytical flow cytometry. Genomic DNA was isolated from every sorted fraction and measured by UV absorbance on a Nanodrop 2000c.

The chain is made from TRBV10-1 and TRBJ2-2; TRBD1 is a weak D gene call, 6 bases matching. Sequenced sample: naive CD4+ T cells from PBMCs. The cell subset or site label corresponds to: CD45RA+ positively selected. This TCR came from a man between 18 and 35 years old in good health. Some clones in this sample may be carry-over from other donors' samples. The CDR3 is CASSVSGAGTGELFF. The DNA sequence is TGCGCCAGCAGTGTGTCAGGGGCAGGCACCGGGGAGCTGTTTTTT.